The rows below give T cell receptor beta chains drawn from one sample of a study of T cell responses to AZD1222 COVID-19 vaccine. Produced via immunoSEQ multiplex PCR; TCRdb's table is partial and in-frame only. The profile shows roughly 120,000 clones, roughly 85% of them singletons. Material: peripheral blood, obtained on day 0 of MenACWY control vaccination. These receptor sequences come from an adult in good health. Each CDR3 is given with its conserved first and last residue.

v_call	j_call	cdr3_aa
TRBV5-5	TRBJ2-5	CASRDRGPPETQYF
TRBV9	TRBJ2-1	CASSVSIARYNEQFF
TRBV3-1/TRBV3-2	TRBJ2-5	CASSHITKGSIQETQYF
TRBV2	TRBJ2-1	CATTSGRDNEQFF
TRBV29-1	TRBJ1-1	CSAASGQGKAFF
TRBV1	TRBJ2-1	CTSSQGGRHFNEQFF
TRBV2	TRBJ1-5	CASSPGSRQPQHF
TRBV18	TRBJ2-2	CASSPLRSAGRTSGDGGTGELFF
TRBV5-1	TRBJ1-5	CASSTGPSGQPQHF
TRBV18	TRBJ2-5	CASSPRGPRETQYF
TRBV5-4	TRBJ2-1	CASSPRLDSYNEQFF
TRBV19	TRBJ2-3	CASSMGRVDTQYF
TRBV28	TRBJ2-7	CASIPPWDGREEQYF
TRBV28	TRBJ2-7	CASSSSRTSGRAHYEQYF
TRBV18	TRBJ2-5	CASSPLDGRGGETQYF
TRBV24-1	TRBJ2-1	CATSEHMKRGESYNEQFF
TRBV7-9	TRBJ1-2	CASSRGQGHGYTF
TRBV6-6	TRBJ2-3	CASSYPGQGSDTQYF
TRBV2	TRBJ2-6	CASSGTGLSNVLTF
TRBV19	TRBJ2-7	CASSPGLAGVFHEQYF
TRBV7-9	TRBJ2-7	CASSLEGSSGSLYEQYF
TRBV4-1	TRBJ1-5	CASSQDTDQPQHF
TRBV13	TRBJ1-2	CASSPRGVYGYTF
TRBV2	TRBJ1-2	CASSEAGWRRALHYGYTF
TRBV28	TRBJ1-1	CASTDGGLTNTEAFF
TRBV24-1	TRBJ2-3	CATSASPPHTQYF
TRBV24-1	TRBJ2-1	CATSRSGTSGVTYNEQFF
TRBV19	TRBJ2-2	CAAGFAHGGELFF
TRBV19	TRBJ1-1	CASSTSHGGGTEAFF
TRBV5-6	TRBJ1-5	CASSSLDRGHAQPQHF
TRBV12-3/TRBV12-4	TRBJ2-7	CASSLQGAHQYF
TRBV29-1	TRBJ2-7	CSAGTSEAYEQYF
TRBV5-1	TRBJ2-7	CASSPGWASGSKRYEQYF
TRBV18	TRBJ2-6	CASSPSTSGANVLTF
TRBV28	TRBJ1-5	CASSFTPQPQHF
TRBV19	TRBJ1-5	CASRKGDNHLPQHF
TRBV23-1	TRBJ2-7	CATLKPGQGIGRVTYEQYF
TRBV2	TRBJ2-3	CASSEARTGLGTDTQYF
TRBV5-6	TRBJ2-3	CASALGLPTDTQYF
TRBV5-1	TRBJ2-7	CASSPDGDYEQYF
TRBV5-1	TRBJ2-5	CASSLVLRGEKTQYF
TRBV28	TRBJ1-5	CASCQHSNQPQHF
TRBV10-3	TRBJ1-6	CAISPGTSNSPLHF
TRBV15	TRBJ2-7	CATSRDGLARTSYEQYF
TRBV27	TRBJ2-1	CASSLGRRNEQFF
TRBV6-5	TRBJ2-7	CASSYSGGGSYEQYF
TRBV29-1	TRBJ1-4	CSVGGREKLFF
TRBV4-1	TRBJ1-2	CASSQTSLRWSYGYTF
TRBV2	TRBJ2-7	CASKPGTAAYEQYF
TRBV2	TRBJ1-6	CASGTGYNSPLHF